What follows describes a single TCR beta chain. The entry originates in a study of blood T cell repertoires in COVID-19. Study processing details: Scientists estimated how many nucleated cells there were by amplifying reference gene primers. Clones were read by immunoSEQ multiplex PCR, and TCRdb kept only the in-frame ones, dropping some. That table furnishes V, J and clone size, whereas the DNA furnished D and trimming. Of 140,000 to 150,000 clones listed, about four fifths are singletons. CDR3 length: 17 amino acids. Per germline, CDR1 MDHEN and CDR2 SYDVKM. J was trimmed by 5 bases and V by 1 base; bases with no gene match: 10.

The genes are TRBV28 and TRBJ1-4; 7 nucleotides line up with TRBD1. The source is a human donor in a cohort sampled during active COVID-19. Sequencing was carried out using peripheral blood. As DNA, the CDR3 is TGTGCCAGCAGTTTATCCCGAGGGGGCAGGTACAATGAAAAACTGTTTTTT. Residues: CASSLSRGGRYNEKLFF.